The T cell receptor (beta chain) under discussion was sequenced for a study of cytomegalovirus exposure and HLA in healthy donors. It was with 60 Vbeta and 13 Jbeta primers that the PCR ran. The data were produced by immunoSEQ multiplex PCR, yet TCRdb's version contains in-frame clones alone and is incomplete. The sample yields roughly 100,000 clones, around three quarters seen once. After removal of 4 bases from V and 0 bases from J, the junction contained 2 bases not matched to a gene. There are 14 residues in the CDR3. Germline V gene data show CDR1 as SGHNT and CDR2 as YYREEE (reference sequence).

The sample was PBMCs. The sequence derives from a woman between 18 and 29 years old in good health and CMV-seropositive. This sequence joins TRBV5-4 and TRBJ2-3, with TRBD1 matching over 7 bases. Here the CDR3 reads CASSRTGSTDTQYF. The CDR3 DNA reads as TGTGCCAGCAGCCGGACAGGTAGCACAGATACGCAGTATTTT.